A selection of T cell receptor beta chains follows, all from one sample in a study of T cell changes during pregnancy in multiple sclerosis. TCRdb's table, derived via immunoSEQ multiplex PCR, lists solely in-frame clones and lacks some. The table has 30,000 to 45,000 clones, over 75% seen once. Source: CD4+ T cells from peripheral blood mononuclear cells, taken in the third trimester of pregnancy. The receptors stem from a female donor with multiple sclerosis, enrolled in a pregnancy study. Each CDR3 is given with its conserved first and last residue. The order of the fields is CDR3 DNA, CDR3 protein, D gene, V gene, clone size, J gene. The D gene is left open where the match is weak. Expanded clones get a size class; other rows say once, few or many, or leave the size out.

CDR3 DNA: TGCAGCGCCAGCAGGATGAACACTGAAGCTTTCTTT
CDR3 protein: CSASRMNTEAFF
D gene: .
V gene: TRBV29-1
clone size: .
J gene: TRBJ1-1

CDR3 DNA: TGTGCTAGTGGTTTTTTCCCAGACGAGCAGTACTTC
CDR3 protein: CASGFFPDEQYF
D gene: .
V gene: TRBV12-5
clone size: .
J gene: TRBJ2-7

CDR3 DNA: TGTGCCAGCAACTCATGGGGGGGACTAGCGGGAACCTACGAGCAGTACTTC
CDR3 protein: CASNSWGGLAGTYEQYF
D gene: TRBD2
V gene: TRBV5-5
clone size: .
J gene: TRBJ2-7

CDR3 DNA: TGTGCCAGCAGCGGAGAGACTGAAGCTTTCTTT
CDR3 protein: CASSGETEAFF
D gene: .
V gene: TRBV7-9
clone size: few
J gene: TRBJ1-1

CDR3 DNA: TGCGCCAGCAGAGAGGGCAGGTACAATCAGCCCCAGCATTTT
CDR3 protein: CASREGRYNQPQHF
D gene: .
V gene: TRBV10-2
clone size: .
J gene: TRBJ1-5

CDR3 DNA: TGTGCCTGCCCGGGACAACGAAGCTCCTACGAGCAGTACTTC
CDR3 protein: CACPGQRSSYEQYF
D gene: .
V gene: TRBV30
clone size: .
J gene: TRBJ2-7

CDR3 DNA: TGTGCCAGAAGCGTACCCAGGACAGGGGCCTTTAAGCCGGACACTGAAGCTTTCTTT
CDR3 protein: CARSVPRTGAFKPDTEAFF
D gene: TRBD1
V gene: TRBV5-3
clone size: .
J gene: TRBJ1-1

CDR3 DNA: TGCAGTGCCCGACAGGGCACTGAAGCTTTCTTT
CDR3 protein: CSARQGTEAFF
D gene: TRBD1
V gene: TRBV20-1
clone size: .
J gene: TRBJ1-1

CDR3 DNA: TGTGCCTTTTCCAGGGGTATCCAGACCCAGTACTTC
CDR3 protein: CAFSRGIQTQYF
D gene: .
V gene: TRBV30
clone size: .
J gene: TRBJ2-5

CDR3 DNA: TGTGCCACCATGATAAAACAGGGAAAGCTAGGCACAGATACGCAGTATTTT
CDR3 protein: CATMIKQGKLGTDTQYF
D gene: .
V gene: TRBV2
clone size: .
J gene: TRBJ2-3

CDR3 DNA: TGTGCCAGCAGCTTTCCGGACAGGGGAGTGAACATTCAGTACTTC
CDR3 protein: CASSFPDRGVNIQYF
D gene: TRBD1
V gene: TRBV5-4
clone size: .
J gene: TRBJ2-4

CDR3 DNA: TGTGCCAGCAGCTTAGGGACTAGCGGGGGAGGCCGCACGGGGAAGCAGTTCTTC
CDR3 protein: CASSLGTSGGGRTGKQFF
D gene: TRBD2
V gene: TRBV7-8
clone size: .
J gene: TRBJ2-1

CDR3 DNA: TGTGCCGTCAGCGGCAGGAGCTACGAGCAGTACTTC
CDR3 protein: CAVSGRSYEQYF
D gene: .
V gene: TRBV6-6
clone size: .
J gene: TRBJ2-7

CDR3 DNA: TGTGCCAGCAGCCAAGTCGGTTGGGCGGGAAGGGACGAGCAGTACTTC
CDR3 protein: CASSQVGWAGRDEQYF
D gene: .
V gene: TRBV14
clone size: once
J gene: TRBJ2-7

CDR3 DNA: TGTGCCAGCAGTGAAGCGCGGACTAGCGGGAATACAGATACGCAGTATTTT
CDR3 protein: CASSEARTSGNTDTQYF
D gene: TRBD2
V gene: TRBV2
clone size: .
J gene: TRBJ2-3

CDR3 DNA: TGTGCCTGGAGCCTCGGAGGGGGCTTAAACTATGGCTACACCTTC
CDR3 protein: CAWSLGGGLNYGYTF
D gene: TRBD1
V gene: TRBV30
clone size: .
J gene: TRBJ1-2

CDR3 DNA: TGCGCCAGCAGCCAAACTAGGGGGCTGGGGGAAAAACTGTTTTTT
CDR3 protein: CASSQTRGLGEKLFF
D gene: TRBD1
V gene: TRBV5-1
clone size: once
J gene: TRBJ1-4

CDR3 DNA: TGTGCCAGCAGAAGTGGACAGGCTGGAAACACCATATATTTT
CDR3 protein: CASRSGQAGNTIYF
D gene: TRBD1
V gene: TRBV27
clone size: few
J gene: TRBJ1-3

CDR3 DNA: TGTGCCAGCAGGACCCCGGGACTAGCGGGACGAGATACGCAGTATTTT
CDR3 protein: CASRTPGLAGRDTQYF
D gene: TRBD2
V gene: TRBV27
clone size: .
J gene: TRBJ2-3

CDR3 DNA: TGTGCCAGCAGTGAAACTGGCGCTAGTACCGGGGAGCTGTTTTTT
CDR3 protein: CASSETGASTGELFF
D gene: .
V gene: TRBV2
clone size: few
J gene: TRBJ2-2

CDR3 DNA: TGTGCCAGCAGCCCAACCCGGGGGGGCGACGCACAGAACACTGAAGCTTTCTTT
CDR3 protein: CASSPTRGGDAQNTEAFF
D gene: .
V gene: TRBV7-9
clone size: .
J gene: TRBJ1-1

CDR3 DNA: TGTGCCAGCAGTTTACTCCGCCGGGGACTCGTCACCGGGGAGCTGTTTTTT
CDR3 protein: CASSLLRRGLVTGELFF
D gene: .
V gene: TRBV27
clone size: few
J gene: TRBJ2-2

CDR3 DNA: TGTGCCAGCAGGCCCCGCGGGGGCACCACCGGGGAGCTGTTTTTT
CDR3 protein: CASRPRGGTTGELFF
D gene: .
V gene: TRBV2
clone size: .
J gene: TRBJ2-2

CDR3 DNA: TGTGCCAGCAGCTTGCCGGGACAGGGGGACACTGAAGCTTTCTTT
CDR3 protein: CASSLPGQGDTEAFF
D gene: TRBD1
V gene: TRBV5-6
clone size: few
J gene: TRBJ1-1

CDR3 DNA: TGTGCCAGCAGTCCCCCTAGGAGCGAGCAGTACTTC
CDR3 protein: CASSPPRSEQYF
D gene: .
V gene: TRBV6-1
clone size: .
J gene: TRBJ2-7

CDR3 DNA: TGTGCCAGCAGCTACTACCCGACCTACAATGAGCAGTTCTTC
CDR3 protein: CASSYYPTYNEQFF
D gene: .
V gene: TRBV7-9
clone size: .
J gene: TRBJ2-1

CDR3 DNA: TGTGCCAGCAGTTCCCGGGACAGCCCAAATCAGCCCCAGCATTTT
CDR3 protein: CASSSRDSPNQPQHF
D gene: TRBD1
V gene: TRBV27
clone size: .
J gene: TRBJ1-5

CDR3 DNA: TGTGCCAGTAGTCCGGCAGGGTATCAGCCCCAGCATTTT
CDR3 protein: CASSPAGYQPQHF
D gene: .
V gene: TRBV19
clone size: .
J gene: TRBJ1-5

CDR3 DNA: TGTGCCAGCTCGAGACTAGCGGCTTCCTACGAGCAGTACTTC
CDR3 protein: CASSRLAASYEQYF
D gene: TRBD2
V gene: TRBV25-1
clone size: .
J gene: TRBJ2-7

CDR3 DNA: TGTGCCAGCGCCAGGGCCCGGGTTTCGCGATCTACAGCTAACTATGGCTACACCTTC
CDR3 protein: CASARARVSRSTANYGYTF
D gene: .
V gene: TRBV27
clone size: .
J gene: TRBJ1-2

CDR3 DNA: TGTGCCTGGAAACAGGACAATCAGCCCCAGCATTTT
CDR3 protein: CAWKQDNQPQHF
D gene: .
V gene: TRBV30
clone size: once
J gene: TRBJ1-5

CDR3 DNA: TGTGCCAGTAGTATTTCCGGGGGGTCTGGGGCCAACGTCCTGACTTTC
CDR3 protein: CASSISGGSGANVLTF
D gene: TRBD2
V gene: TRBV19
clone size: .
J gene: TRBJ2-6

CDR3 DNA: TGTGCCAGCAGTCCCTCAACAGGGCTAGTCGCGAACACCGGGGAGCTGTTTTTT
CDR3 protein: CASSPSTGLVANTGELFF
D gene: .
V gene: TRBV27
clone size: .
J gene: TRBJ2-2

CDR3 DNA: TGTGCCTGGAGTGGGGGGGGTAGCGGGAGCTGGAATGAGCAGTTCTTC
CDR3 protein: CAWSGGGSGSWNEQFF
D gene: TRBD2
V gene: TRBV30
clone size: .
J gene: TRBJ2-1

CDR3 DNA: TGCAGCCCCGAACAGGGGTTTAGGGAGACCCAGTACTTC
CDR3 protein: CSPEQGFRETQYF
D gene: TRBD1
V gene: TRBV29-1
clone size: .
J gene: TRBJ2-5

CDR3 DNA: TGTGCCAGCAGCCTGAGCGGAGGGGATGAGGAGACCCAGTACTTC
CDR3 protein: CASSLSGGDEETQYF
D gene: .
V gene: TRBV7-8
clone size: .
J gene: TRBJ2-5

CDR3 DNA: TGTGCCAGCTGGACACGGGCCAATTCACCCCTCCACTTT
CDR3 protein: CASWTRANSPLHF
D gene: .
V gene: TRBV6-1
clone size: few
J gene: TRBJ1-6

CDR3 DNA: TGCGCCAGCAGCAGGGTAACTAGCGGGAGAACAGATACGCAGTATTTT
CDR3 protein: CASSRVTSGRTDTQYF
D gene: TRBD2
V gene: TRBV5-1
clone size: once
J gene: TRBJ2-3

CDR3 DNA: TGTGCCAGCAGCTCCCTAGCGGGAACAGATACGCAGTATTTT
CDR3 protein: CASSSLAGTDTQYF
D gene: TRBD2
V gene: TRBV7-6
clone size: once
J gene: TRBJ2-3

CDR3 DNA: TGCGCCAGCAGCCAAGATCCCAACTTCCCTAGCGGGAGAATGAACGAGCAGTACTTC
CDR3 protein: CASSQDPNFPSGRMNEQYF
D gene: TRBD2
V gene: TRBV4-1
clone size: .
J gene: TRBJ2-7

CDR3 DNA: TGTGCCAGCAGTTCCTCGGGAGCGAATTCACCCCTCCACTTT
CDR3 protein: CASSSSGANSPLHF
D gene: .
V gene: TRBV11-3
clone size: .
J gene: TRBJ1-6

CDR3 DNA: TGTGCCAGCAGCTCGAGTCCCTTCATGAACTATGGCTACACCTTC
CDR3 protein: CASSSSPFMNYGYTF
D gene: .
V gene: TRBV9
clone size: .
J gene: TRBJ1-2

CDR3 DNA: TGTGCCAGCAGTTTAATCCTAGCGGGACCTACGCCACAGTCCACAGATACGCAGTATTTT
CDR3 protein: CASSLILAGPTPQSTDTQYF
D gene: TRBD2
V gene: TRBV27
clone size: .
J gene: TRBJ2-3

CDR3 DNA: TGTGCCAGCAGCCCAGGGGACAGCTACAATGAGCAGTTCTTC
CDR3 protein: CASSPGDSYNEQFF
D gene: TRBD1
V gene: TRBV5-4
clone size: .
J gene: TRBJ2-1

CDR3 DNA: TGTGCCAGCAGCTTTTCCGCAGGGTACTATGGCTACACCTTC
CDR3 protein: CASSFSAGYYGYTF
D gene: .
V gene: TRBV13
clone size: .
J gene: TRBJ1-2

CDR3 DNA: TGTGCCAGCTCACGTGGTATGGAGGGAGAGACCCAGTACTTC
CDR3 protein: CASSRGMEGETQYF
D gene: .
V gene: TRBV18
clone size: .
J gene: TRBJ2-5